This T cell receptor (beta chain) was sequenced during a study of blood T cell repertoires in COVID-19. Study background: COVID-19 samples from acute and convalescent phases originated in the United States, Italy and Spain. The analysed material was cDNA or gDNA that came from T cells, B-cell-depleted T cells, or PBMCs.

Authors' analysis steps: Amplification with reference gene primers provided the estimates of nucleated cell counts. Clones were read by immunoSEQ multiplex PCR, and TCRdb kept only the in-frame ones, dropping some. The DNA was the basis for D and trimming; V, J and clone size are from that table. This sample has tens of thousands of clones; about four fifths occur once, and the top ten carry about 5.9%. Germline loops: CDR1 SGHKS, CDR2 YYEKEE (reference sequence). The ends were cut back, 4 bases at V and 3 bases at J, with 14 bases in the middle. The CDR3 loop spans 15 amino acids. The rearrangement uses TRBV5-5 and TRBJ1-5; D may be TRBD1 (6 bases). The sequenced sample consisted of peripheral blood. The sequence was obtained from a human donor in a cohort sampled during active COVID-19. As DNA, the CDR3 is TGTGCCAGCAGCCATGGACAGAATATCAATCAGCCCCAGCATTTT. This encodes CASSHGQNINQPQHF.